The sequence of this T cell receptor (beta chain) was determined in a study of CD8 T cells in ankylosing spondylitis. This clonotype was recorded many times. Its target is unknown. General study results and limits: Matched synovial fluid from ankylosing spondylitis patients was reported to be enriched for disease-linked clones.

V was clipped by 0 bases and J by 0 bases, with 6 bases between them. The CDR3 has 14 amino acids. Germline values: CDR1 LNHNV, CDR2 YYDKDF (reference sequence). Using quantitative 5'-RACE with molecular barcodes, the authors made TCR beta libraries. Via MiXCR, TCRdb re-called the 5' RACE reads, giving one row per CDR3 protein. The data show fewer than 250,000 distinct CDR3 sequences, 10% seen once. This TCR was sampled from a male donor with ankylosing spondylitis or in good health (not recorded which). The rearrangement uses TRBV15 and TRBJ2-7, with TRBD1 as a possible D gene (5 bases). The sample consisted of blood, either unsorted or a sorted T cell fraction (not recorded which). The DNA of the CDR3 is TGTGCCACCAGCAGAGACAGGGCCTCCTACGAGCAGTACTTC. As protein: CATSRDRASYEQYF. Filled out from reference TRBV15 and TRBJ2-7, the complete variable domain reads DAMVIQNPRYQVTQFGKPVTLSCSQTLNHNVMYWYQQKSSQAPKLLFHYYDKDFNNEADTPDNFQSRRPNTSFCFLDIRSPGLGDTAMYLCATSRDRASYEQYFGPGTRLTVT.